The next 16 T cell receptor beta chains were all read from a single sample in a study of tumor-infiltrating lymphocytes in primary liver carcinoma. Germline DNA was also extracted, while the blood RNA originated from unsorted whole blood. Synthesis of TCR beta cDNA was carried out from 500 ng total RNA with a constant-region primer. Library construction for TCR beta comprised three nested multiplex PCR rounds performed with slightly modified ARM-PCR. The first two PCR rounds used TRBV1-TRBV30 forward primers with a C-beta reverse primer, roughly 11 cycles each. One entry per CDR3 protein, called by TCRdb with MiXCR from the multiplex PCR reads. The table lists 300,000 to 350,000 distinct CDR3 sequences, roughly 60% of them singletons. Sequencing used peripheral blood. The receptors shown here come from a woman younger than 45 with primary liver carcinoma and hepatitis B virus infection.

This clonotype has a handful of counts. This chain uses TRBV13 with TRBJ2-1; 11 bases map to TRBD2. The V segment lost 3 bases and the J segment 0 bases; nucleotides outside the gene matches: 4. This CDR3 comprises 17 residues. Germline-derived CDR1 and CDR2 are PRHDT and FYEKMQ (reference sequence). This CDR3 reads CASSFKTSGSSYNEQFF. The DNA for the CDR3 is TGTGCCAGCAGCTTCAAAACTAGCGGGAGCTCCTACAATGAGCAGTTCTTC.

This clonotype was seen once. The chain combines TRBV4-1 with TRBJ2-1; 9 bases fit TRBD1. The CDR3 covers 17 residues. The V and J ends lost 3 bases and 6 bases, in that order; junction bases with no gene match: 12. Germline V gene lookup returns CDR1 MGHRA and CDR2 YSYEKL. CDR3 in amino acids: CASSHTVPGQGFNEQFF. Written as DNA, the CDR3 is TGCGCCAGCAGCCATACCGTGCCGGGACAGGGATTCAATGAGCAGTTCTTC.

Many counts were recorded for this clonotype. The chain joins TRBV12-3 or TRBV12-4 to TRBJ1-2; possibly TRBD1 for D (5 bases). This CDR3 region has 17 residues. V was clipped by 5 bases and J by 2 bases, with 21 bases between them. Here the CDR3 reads CASSPPLGRGENYGYTF. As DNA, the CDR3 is TGTGCCAGCAGTCCCCCATTGGGGCGGGGAGAAAACTATGGCTACACCTTC.

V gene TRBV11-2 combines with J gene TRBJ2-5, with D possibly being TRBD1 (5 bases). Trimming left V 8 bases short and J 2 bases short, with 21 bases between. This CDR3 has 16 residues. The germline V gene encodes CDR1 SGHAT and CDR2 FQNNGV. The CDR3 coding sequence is TGTGCCAGCGGTCTAGTGTCGTTGGGGCTTCAAGAGACCCAGTACTTC. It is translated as CASGLVSLGLQETQYF.

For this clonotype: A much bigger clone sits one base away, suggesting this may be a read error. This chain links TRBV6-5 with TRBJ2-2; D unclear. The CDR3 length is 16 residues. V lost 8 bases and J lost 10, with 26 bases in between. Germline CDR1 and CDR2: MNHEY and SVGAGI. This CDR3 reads CASPPPRPSQSVELFF. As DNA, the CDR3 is TGTGCCAGCCCTCCCCCGAGACCATCCCAATCCGTGGAGCTGTTTTTT.

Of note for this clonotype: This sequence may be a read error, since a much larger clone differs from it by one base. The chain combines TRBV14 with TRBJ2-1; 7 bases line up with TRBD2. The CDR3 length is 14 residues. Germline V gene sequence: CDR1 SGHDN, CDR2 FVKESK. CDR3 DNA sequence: TGTACCAGCAGCGGGGACCTAGTATCGAATGAGCAGTTCTTC. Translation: CTSSGDLVSNEQFF.

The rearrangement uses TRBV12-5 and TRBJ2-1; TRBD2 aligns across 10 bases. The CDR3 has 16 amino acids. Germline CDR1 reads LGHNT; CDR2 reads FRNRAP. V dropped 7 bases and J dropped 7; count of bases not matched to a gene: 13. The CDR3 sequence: CASAAMGSGRGNEQFF. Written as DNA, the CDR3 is TGTGCTAGTGCCGCAATGGGGAGCGGGAGGGGGAATGAGCAGTTCTTC.

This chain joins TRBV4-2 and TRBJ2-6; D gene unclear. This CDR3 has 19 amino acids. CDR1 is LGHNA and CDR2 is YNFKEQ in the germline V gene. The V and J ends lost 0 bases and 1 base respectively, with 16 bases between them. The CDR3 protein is CASSQDMTTASSGANVLTF. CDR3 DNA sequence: TGTGCCAGCAGCCAAGATATGACAACAGCTAGTTCTGGGGCCAACGTCCTGACTTTC.

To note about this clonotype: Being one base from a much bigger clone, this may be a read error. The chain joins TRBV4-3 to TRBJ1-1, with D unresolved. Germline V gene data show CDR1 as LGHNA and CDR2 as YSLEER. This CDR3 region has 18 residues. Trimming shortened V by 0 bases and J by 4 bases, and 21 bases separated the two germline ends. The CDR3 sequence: CASSQDVGPGVSLTEAFF. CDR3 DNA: TGCGCCAGCAGCCAAGATGTGGGTCCCGGCGTTTCCCTCACTGAAGCTTTCTTT.

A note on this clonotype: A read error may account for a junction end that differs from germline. This chain's CDR3 is CASSSLGGIDSSSLHF. CDR3 coding DNA: TGTGCCAGCAGCTCGCTTGGGGGAATAGATAGTTCATCCCTCCACTTT. V gene TRBV11-2 combines with J gene TRBJ1-6; TRBD1 might be the D (5 bases). The germline V gene encodes CDR1 SGHAT and CDR2 FQNNGV. The CDR3 length is 16 residues.

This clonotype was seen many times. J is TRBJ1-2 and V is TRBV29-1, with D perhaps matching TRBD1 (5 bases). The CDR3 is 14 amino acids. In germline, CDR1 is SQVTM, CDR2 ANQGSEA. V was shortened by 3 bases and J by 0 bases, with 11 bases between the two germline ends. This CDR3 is CSVEGDQANYGYTF. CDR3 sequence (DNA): TGCAGCGTTGAGGGGGATCAAGCTAACTATGGCTACACCTTC. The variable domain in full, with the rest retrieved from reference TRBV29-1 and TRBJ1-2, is SAVISQKPSRDICQRGTSLTIQCQVDSQVTMMFWYRQQPGQSLTLIATANQGSEATYESGFVIDKFPISRPNLTFSTLTVSNMSPEDSSIYLCSVEGDQANYGYTFGSGTRLTVV.

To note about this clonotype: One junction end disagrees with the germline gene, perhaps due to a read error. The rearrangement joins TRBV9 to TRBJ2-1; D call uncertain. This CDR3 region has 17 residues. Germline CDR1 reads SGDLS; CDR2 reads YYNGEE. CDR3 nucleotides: TGTACCAGCAGCGTCGCTCCTGCCGCGGCCCCCTACAATGAGCAGTTCTTC. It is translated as CTSSVAPAAAPYNEQFF.

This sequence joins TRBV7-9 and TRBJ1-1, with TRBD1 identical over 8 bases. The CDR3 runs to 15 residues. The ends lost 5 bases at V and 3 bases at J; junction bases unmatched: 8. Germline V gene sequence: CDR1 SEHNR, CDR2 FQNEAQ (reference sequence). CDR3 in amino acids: CASSPWTGTDTEAFF. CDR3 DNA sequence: TGTGCCAGCAGCCCCTGGACAGGGACGGACACTGAAGCTTTCTTT.

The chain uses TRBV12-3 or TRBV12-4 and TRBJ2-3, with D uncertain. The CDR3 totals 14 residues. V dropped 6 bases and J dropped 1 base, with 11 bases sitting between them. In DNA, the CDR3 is TGTGCCAGCAGCGATGGCCTCCGCACAGATACGCAGTATTTT. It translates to CASSDGLRTDTQYF.

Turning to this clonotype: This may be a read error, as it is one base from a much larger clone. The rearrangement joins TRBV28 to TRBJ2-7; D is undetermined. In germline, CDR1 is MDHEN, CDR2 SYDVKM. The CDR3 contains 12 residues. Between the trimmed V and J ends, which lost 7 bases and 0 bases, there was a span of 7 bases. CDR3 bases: TGTGCCAGCACTAGAGGCTCCTACGAGCAGTACTTC. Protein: CASTRGSYEQYF.

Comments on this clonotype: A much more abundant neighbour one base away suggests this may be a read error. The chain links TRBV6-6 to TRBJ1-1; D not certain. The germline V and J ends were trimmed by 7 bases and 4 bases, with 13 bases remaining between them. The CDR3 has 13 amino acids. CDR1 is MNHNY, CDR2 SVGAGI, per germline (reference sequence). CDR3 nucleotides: TGTGCCAGCAATCCCCGAATGAGCACTGAAGCTTTCTTT. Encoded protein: CASNPRMSTEAFF.